This T cell receptor beta chain appears in the sequencing data of a study of blood T cell repertoires in COVID-19. Notes on this clone: The same CDR3 also results from other DNA sequences found in this sample.

Recovered participants had two consecutive negative NP/OP PCR tests, healthcare professional clearance, or symptom resolution. Repertoires were generated with immunoSEQ multiplex PCR, while TCRdb's copy carries only in-frame clones and drops some. The sample yields approximately 260,000 clones, around nine tenths seen once. The receptor comes from a woman aged 60-75 years who had recovered from COVID-19. Material for sequencing was PBMCs or T cells enriched from blood (not recorded which).

The CDR3 DNA follows: TGTGCCAGCAGCCTGACGTCGGGCTCCTACGAGCAGTACTTC. Amino acids: CASSLTSGSYEQYF. The V gene is TRBV7-8, the J gene TRBJ2-7; D gene unclear. The CDR3 has 14 residues. The germline CDR1 and CDR2 sequences are SGHVS and FQNEAQ. V gave up 5 bases and J gave up 0 bases, with 11 bases separating them.